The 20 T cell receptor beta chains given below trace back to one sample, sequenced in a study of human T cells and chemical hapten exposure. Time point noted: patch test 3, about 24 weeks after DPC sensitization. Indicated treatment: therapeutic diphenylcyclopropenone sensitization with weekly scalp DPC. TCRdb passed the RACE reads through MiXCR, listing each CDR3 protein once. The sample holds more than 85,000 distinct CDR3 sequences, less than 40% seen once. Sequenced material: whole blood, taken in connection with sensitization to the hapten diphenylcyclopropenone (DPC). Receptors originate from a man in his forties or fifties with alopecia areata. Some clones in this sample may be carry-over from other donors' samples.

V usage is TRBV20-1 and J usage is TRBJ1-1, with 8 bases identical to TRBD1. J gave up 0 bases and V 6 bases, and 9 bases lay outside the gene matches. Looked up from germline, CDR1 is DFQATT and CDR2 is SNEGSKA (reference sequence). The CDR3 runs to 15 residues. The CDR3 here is CSARQGTVMNTEAFF. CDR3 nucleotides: TGCAGTGCCCGACAGGGGACTGTTATGAACACTGAAGCTTTCTTT.

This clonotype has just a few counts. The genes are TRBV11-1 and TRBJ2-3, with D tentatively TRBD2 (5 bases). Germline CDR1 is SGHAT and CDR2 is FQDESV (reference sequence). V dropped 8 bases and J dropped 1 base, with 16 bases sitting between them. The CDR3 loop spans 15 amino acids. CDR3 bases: TGTGCCAGCGGAAGCGGAGGCCGAGGCACAGATACGCAGTATTTT. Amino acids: CASGSGGRGTDTQYF. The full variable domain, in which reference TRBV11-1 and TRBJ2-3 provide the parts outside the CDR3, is EAEVAQSPRYKITEKSQAVAFWCDPISGHATLYWYRQILGQGPELLVQFQDESVVDDSQLPKDRFSAERLKGVDSTLKIQPAELGDSAMYLCASGSGGRGTDTQYFGPGTRLTVL.

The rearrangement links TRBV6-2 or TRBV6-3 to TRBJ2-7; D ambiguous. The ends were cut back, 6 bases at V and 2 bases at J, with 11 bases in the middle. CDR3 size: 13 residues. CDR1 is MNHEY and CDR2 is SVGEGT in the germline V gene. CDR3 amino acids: CASSPQYPYEQYV. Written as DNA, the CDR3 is TGTGCCAGCAGCCCCCAGTATCCCTACGAGCAGTACGTC.

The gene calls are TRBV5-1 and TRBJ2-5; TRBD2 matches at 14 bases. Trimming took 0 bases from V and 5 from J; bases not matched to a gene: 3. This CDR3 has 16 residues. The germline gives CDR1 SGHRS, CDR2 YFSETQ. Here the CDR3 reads CASSLAGLAGVETQYF. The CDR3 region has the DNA TGCGCCAGCAGCTTGGCGGGACTAGCGGGAGTGGAGACCCAGTACTTC.

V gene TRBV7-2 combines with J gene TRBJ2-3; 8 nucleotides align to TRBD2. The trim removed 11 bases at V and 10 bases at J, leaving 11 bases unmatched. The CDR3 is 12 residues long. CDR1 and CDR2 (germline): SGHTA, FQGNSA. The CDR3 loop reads CASREGEGSQYF. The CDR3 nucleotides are TGTGCCTCACGGGAGGGGGAAGGGTCGCAGTATTTT.

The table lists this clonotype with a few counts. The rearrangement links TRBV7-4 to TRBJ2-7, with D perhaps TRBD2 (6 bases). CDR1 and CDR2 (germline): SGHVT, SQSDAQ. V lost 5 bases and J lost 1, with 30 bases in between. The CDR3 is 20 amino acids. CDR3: CASSLRVPGLEAGRSYEQYV. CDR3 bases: TGTGCCAGCAGCCTACGGGTTCCAGGGCTAGAGGCGGGAAGGTCCTACGAGCAGTACGTC.

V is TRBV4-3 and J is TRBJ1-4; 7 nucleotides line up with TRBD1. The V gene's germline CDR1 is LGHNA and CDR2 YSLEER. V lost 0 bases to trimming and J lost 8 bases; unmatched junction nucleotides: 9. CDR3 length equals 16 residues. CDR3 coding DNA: TGCGCCAGCAGCCAAGATGCAGGGACAGCTGTGGAAAAACTGTTTTTT. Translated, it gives CASSQDAGTAVEKLFF.

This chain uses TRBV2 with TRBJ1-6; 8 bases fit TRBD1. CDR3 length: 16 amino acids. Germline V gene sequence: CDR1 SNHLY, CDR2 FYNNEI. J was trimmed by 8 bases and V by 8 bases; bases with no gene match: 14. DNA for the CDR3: TGTGCCAGCGATGCCAGGGGGCTAAGTAGTGATTCACCCCTCCACTTT. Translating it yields CASDARGLSSDSPLHF.

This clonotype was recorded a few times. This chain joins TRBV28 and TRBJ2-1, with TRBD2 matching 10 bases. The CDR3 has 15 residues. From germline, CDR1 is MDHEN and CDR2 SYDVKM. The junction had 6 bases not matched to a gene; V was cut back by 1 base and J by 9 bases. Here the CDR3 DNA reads TGTGCCAGCAGTTTATCTAGCGGGAGCCGGATTGAGCAGTTCTTC. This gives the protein CASSLSSGSRIEQFF.

The CDR3 DNA sequence: TGTGCCAGCAGTTACGGGTTTAATTCACCCCTCCACTTT. Its translation is CASSYGFNSPLHF. The chain employs TRBV12-3 or TRBV12-4 and TRBJ1-6; no reliable D call. V was trimmed by 4 bases and J by 6 bases, leaving 7 bases between them. CDR3 length: 13 residues.

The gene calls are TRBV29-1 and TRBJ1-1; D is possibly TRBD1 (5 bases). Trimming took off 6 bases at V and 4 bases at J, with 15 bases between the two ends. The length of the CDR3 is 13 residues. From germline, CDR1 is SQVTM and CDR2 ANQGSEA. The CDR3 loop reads CSVRDQGSTEAFF. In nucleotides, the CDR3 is TGCAGCGTAAGAGACCAGGGTAGCACTGAAGCTTTCTTT.

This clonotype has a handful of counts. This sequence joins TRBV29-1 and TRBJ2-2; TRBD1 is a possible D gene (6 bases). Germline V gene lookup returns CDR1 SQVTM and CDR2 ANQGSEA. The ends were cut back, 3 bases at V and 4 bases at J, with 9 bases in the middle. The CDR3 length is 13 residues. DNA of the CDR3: TGCAGCGTTGACAGGGGTTCCACCGGGGAGCTGTTTTTT. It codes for CSVDRGSTGELFF.

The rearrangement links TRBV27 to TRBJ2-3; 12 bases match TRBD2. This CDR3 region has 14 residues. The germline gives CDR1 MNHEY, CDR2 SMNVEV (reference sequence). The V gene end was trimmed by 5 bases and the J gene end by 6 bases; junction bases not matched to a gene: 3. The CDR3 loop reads CASSKTSGSDTQYF. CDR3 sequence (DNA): TGTGCCAGCAGTAAGACTAGCGGGAGTGATACGCAGTATTTT.

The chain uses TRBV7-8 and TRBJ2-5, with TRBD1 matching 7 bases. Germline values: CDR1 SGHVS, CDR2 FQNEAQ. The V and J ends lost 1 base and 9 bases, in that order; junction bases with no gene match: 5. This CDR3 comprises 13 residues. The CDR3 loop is CASSLVQGVAQYF. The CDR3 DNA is TGTGCCAGCAGCTTAGTTCAGGGGGTGGCCCAGTACTTC.

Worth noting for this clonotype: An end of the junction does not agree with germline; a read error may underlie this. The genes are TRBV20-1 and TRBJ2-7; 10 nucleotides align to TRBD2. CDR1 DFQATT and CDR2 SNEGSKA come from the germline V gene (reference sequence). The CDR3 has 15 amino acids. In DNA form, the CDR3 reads TGCAGTGCTAGAGATCCCAGCGGGAGGGCCCACGAACAGTACTTC. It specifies CSARDPSGRAHEQYF.

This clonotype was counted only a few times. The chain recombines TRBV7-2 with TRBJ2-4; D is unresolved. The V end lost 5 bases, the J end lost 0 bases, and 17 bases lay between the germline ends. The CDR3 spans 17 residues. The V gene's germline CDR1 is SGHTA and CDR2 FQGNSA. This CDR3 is CASSLDRIGSAKNIQYF. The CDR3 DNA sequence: TGTGCCAGCAGCCTCGACCGAATCGGTTCAGCCAAAAACATTCAGTACTTC.

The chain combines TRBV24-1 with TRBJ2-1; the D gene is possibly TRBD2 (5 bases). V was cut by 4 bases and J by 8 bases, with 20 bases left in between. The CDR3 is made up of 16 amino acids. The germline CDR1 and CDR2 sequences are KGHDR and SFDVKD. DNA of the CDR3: TGTGCCACCAGTGACCCCGGAGGAGGCGCTTTGGATGAGCAGTTCTTC. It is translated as CATSDPGGGALDEQFF.

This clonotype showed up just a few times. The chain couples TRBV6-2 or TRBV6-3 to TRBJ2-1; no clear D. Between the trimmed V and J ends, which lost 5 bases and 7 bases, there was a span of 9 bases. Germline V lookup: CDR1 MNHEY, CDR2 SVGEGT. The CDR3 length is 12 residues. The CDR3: CASSQSLNEQFF. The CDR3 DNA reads TGTGCCAGCAGTCAGTCTCTTAATGAGCAGTTCTTC.

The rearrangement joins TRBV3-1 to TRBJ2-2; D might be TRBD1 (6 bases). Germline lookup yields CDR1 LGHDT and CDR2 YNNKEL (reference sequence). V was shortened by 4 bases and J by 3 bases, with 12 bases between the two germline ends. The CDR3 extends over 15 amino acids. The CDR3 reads CASSPLDRHTGELFF. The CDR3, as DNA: TGTGCCAGCAGCCCTTTGGACAGACACACCGGGGAGCTGTTTTTT.

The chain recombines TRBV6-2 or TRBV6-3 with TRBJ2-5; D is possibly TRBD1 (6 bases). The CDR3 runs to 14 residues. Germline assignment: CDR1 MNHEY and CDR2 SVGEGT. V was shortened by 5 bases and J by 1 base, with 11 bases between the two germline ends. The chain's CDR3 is CASSDGQLQETQYF. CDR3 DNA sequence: TGTGCCAGCAGTGATGGACAGCTCCAAGAGACCCAGTACTTC.